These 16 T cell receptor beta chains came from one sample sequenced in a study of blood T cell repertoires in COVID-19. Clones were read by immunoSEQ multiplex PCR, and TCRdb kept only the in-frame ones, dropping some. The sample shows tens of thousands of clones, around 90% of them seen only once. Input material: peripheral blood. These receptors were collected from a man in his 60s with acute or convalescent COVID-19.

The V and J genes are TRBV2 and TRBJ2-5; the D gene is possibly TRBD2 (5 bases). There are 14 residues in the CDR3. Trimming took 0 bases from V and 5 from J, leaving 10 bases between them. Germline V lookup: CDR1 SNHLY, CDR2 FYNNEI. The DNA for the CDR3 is TGTGCCAGCAGTGAAGCCCAGCGGTATGAGACCCAGTACTTC. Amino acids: CASSEAQRYETQYF. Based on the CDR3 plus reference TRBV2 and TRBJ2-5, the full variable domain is EPEVTQTPSHQVTQMGQEVILRCVPISNHLYFYWYRQILGQKVEFLVSFYNNEISEKSEIFDDQFSVERPDGSNFTLKIRSTKLEDSAMYFCASSEAQRYETQYFGPGTRLLVL.

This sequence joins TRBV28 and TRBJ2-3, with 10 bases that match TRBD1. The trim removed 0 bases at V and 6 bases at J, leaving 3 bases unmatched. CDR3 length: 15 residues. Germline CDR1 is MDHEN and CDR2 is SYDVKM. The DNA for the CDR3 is TGTGCCAGCAGTTTATGGGCGGACAGGGGGGATACGCAGTATTTT. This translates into CASSLWADRGDTQYF.

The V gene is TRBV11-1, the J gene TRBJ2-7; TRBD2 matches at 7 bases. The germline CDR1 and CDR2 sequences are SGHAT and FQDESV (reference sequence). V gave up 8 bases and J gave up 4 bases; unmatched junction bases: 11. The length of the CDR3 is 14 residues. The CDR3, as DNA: TGTGCCAGCGAAGATAGCGGGCGGCTGTACGAGCAGTACTTC. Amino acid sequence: CASEDSGRLYEQYF. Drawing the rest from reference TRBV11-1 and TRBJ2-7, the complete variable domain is EAEVAQSPRYKITEKSQAVAFWCDPISGHATLYWYRQILGQGPELLVQFQDESVVDDSQLPKDRFSAERLKGVDSTLKIQPAELGDSAMYLCASEDSGRLYEQYFGPGTRLTVT.

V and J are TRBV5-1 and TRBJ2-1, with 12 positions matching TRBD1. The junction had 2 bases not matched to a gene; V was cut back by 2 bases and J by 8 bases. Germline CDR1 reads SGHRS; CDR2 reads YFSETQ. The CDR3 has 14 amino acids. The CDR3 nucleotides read TGCGCCAGCAGCTTAGGGACAGGGGGCGATGAGCAGTTCTTC. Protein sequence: CASSLGTGGDEQFF.

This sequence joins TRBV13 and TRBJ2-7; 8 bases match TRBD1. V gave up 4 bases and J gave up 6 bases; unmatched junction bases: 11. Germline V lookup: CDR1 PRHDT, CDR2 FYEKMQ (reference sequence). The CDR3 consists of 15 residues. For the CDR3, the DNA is TGTGCCAGCAGCTCTCTCCGGGACAGGTCCCTCGAGCAGTACTTC. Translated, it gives CASSSLRDRSLEQYF.

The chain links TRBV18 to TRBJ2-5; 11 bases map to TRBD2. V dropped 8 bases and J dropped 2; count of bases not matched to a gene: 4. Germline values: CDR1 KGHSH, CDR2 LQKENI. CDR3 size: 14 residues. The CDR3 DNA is TGTGCCAGCGCATGGACTAGCGGGCAAGAGACCCAGTACTTC. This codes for CASAWTSGQETQYF.

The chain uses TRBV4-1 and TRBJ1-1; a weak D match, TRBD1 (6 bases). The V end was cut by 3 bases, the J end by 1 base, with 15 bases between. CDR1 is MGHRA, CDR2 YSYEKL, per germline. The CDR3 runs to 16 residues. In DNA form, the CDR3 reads TGCGCCAGCAGCCATTCTAGGACAGAAAAGAACACTGAAGCTTTCTTT. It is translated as CASSHSRTEKNTEAFF.

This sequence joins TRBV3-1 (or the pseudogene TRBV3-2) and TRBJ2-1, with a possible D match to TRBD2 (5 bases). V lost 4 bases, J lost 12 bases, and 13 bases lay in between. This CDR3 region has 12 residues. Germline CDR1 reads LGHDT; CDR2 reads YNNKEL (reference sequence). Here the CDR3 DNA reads TGTGCCAGCAGCCCGTCGGCGGGCGGGCAGTTCTTC. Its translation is CASSPSAGGQFF.

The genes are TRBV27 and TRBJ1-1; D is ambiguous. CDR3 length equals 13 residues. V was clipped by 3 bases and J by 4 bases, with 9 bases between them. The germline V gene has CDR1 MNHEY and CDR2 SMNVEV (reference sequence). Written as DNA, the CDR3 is TGTGCCAGCAGTTTGCGAGGGTTCACTGAAGCTTTCTTT. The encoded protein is CASSLRGFTEAFF.

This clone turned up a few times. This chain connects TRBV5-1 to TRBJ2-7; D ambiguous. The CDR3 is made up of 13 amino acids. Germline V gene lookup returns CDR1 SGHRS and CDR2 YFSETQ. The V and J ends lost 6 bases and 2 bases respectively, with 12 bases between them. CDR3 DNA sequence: TGCGCCAGCACCCCGGTAGGAGCCTACGAGCAGTACTTC. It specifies CASTPVGAYEQYF.

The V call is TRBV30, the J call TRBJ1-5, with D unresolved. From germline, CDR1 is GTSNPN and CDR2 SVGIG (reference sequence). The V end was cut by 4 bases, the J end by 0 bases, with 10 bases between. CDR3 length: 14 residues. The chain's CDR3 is CAWIVNNSNQPQHF. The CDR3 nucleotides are TGTGCCTGGATTGTAAATAATAGCAATCAGCCCCAGCATTTT.

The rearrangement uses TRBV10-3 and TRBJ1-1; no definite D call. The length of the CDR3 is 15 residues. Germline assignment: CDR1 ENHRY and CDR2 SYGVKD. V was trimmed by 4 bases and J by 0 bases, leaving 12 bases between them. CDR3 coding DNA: TGTGCCATCAGTGGCCTCGGGGAAGTGAACACTGAAGCTTTCTTT. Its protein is CAISGLGEVNTEAFF.

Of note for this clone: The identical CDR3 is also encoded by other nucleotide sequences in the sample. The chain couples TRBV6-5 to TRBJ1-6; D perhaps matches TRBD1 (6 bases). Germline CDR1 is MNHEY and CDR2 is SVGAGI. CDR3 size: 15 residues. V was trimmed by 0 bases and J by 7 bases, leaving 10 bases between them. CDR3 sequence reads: CASSYSARGNSPLHF. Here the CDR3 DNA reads TGTGCCAGCAGTTACTCTGCCAGGGGCAATTCACCCCTCCACTTT.

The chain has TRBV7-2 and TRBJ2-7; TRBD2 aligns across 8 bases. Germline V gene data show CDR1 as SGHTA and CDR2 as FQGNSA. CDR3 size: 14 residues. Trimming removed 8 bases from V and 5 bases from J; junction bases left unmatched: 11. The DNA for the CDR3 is TGTGCCAGCGCCCCGACAGCGGGAGATGACGAGCAGTACTTC. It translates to CASAPTAGDDEQYF. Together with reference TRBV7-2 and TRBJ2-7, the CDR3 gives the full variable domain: GAGVSQSPSNKVTEKGKDVELRCDPISGHTALYWYRQSLGQGLEFLIYFQGNSAPDKSGLPSDRFSAERTGGSVSTLTIQRTQQEDSAVYLCASAPTAGDDEQYFGPGTRLTVT.

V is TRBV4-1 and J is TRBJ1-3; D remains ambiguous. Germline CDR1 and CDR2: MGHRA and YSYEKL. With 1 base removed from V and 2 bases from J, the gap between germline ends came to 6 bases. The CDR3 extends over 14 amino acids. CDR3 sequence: CASSQGPAGNTIYF. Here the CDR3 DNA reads TGCGCCAGCAGCCAAGGCCCAGCTGGAAACACCATATATTTT.

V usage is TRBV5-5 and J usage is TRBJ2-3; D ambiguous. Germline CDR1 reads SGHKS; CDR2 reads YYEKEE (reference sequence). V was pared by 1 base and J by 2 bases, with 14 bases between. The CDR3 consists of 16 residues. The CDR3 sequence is CASSLMTVDSTDTQYF. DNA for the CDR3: TGTGCCAGCAGCTTGATGACTGTAGATTCCACAGATACGCAGTATTTT.